A selection of T cell receptor beta chains follows, all from one sample in a study of human T cells and chemical hapten exposure. TCRdb processed the RACE reads anew with MiXCR; each CDR3 protein has one entry. The data show a few hundred thousand distinct CDR3 sequences, around 5% seen once. The sequences come from whole blood, collected in connection with sensitization to the hapten diphenylcyclopropenone (DPC). These receptors were collected from a woman aged 18-29 years with alopecia areata. Some clones in this sample may be carry-over from other donors' samples. The CDR3 runs from the conserved cysteine through the conserved F or W. D genes are given only for firm matches. Size values are once, few and many counts, or a class for expanded clones, and some rows have none.

NA | TRBJ2-1 | TRBD2 | TRBV15 | TGTGCCACCAGCAGAGAAGCGGGGGGGCCTTACAATGAGCAGTTCTTC | CATSREAGGPYNEQFF
NA | TRBJ1-1 | NA | TRBV6-5 | TGTGCCACGGGCCCGGGCCCCAGGACTGAAGCTTTCTTT | CATGPGPRTEAFF
many | TRBJ1-2 | NA | TRBV7-8 | TGTGCCAGCAGCTATGGACTGTATACCCCTGGCTATGGCTACACCTTC | CASSYGLYTPGYGYTF
few | TRBJ1-3 | NA | TRBV4-2 | TGTGCCAGCAGCCAAGTCGAGGGCCCAATCTCTGGAAACACCATATATTTT | CASSQVEGPISGNTIYF
once | TRBJ1-2 | NA | TRBV7-9 | TGTGCCAGCAGCCCGGACACCGCCTATCACACCTTC | CASSPDTAYHTF
NA | TRBJ2-3 | TRBD2 | TRBV20-1 | TGCAGTGCTAGGGTCCTAGCGGCAGATACGCAGTATTTT | CSARVLAADTQYF
few | TRBJ2-1 | NA | TRBV7-2 | TGTGCCAGCACCCGGGGCGGGGCGGAGAATGAGCAGTTCTTC | CASTRGGAENEQFF
few | TRBJ2-5 | TRBD1 | TRBV27 | TGTGCCAGCAGTTACCGGGACAGGAACCAAGAGACCCAGTACTTC | CASSYRDRNQETQYF
many | TRBJ1-5 | NA | TRBV29-1 | TGCAGCGTTGAGGCAGGGGAAAATCAGCCCCAGCATTTT | CSVEAGENQPQHF
many | TRBJ2-4 | NA | TRBV2 | TGTGCCAGCTGCAGGTTCTCTGTGGACATTCAGTACTTC | CASCRFSVDIQYF
many | TRBJ1-6 | NA | TRBV7-2 | TGTGCCAGCAGCTTCGATAGGATTTCACCCCTCCACTTT | CASSFDRISPLHF
many | TRBJ1-6 | NA | TRBV21-1 | TGTGCCAGCAGCAAAGTGATAGGGAGGCAGGGGTGCTCCTATAATTCACCCCTCCACTTT | CASSKVIGRQGCSYNSPLHF
NA | TRBJ1-1 | NA | TRBV5-4 | TGTGCCAGCAGCGTACCGGGACGGACTAACACTGAAGCTTTCTTT | CASSVPGRTNTEAFF
NA | TRBJ2-5 | NA | TRBV7-9 | TGTGCCAGCAGCTTAATGGTCCAAGAGACCCAGTACTTC | CASSLMVQETQYF
NA | TRBJ2-2 | TRBD1 | TRBV7-3 | TGTGCCAGCAGCTTCCCAGGGGGCACCGGGGAGCTGTTTTTT | CASSFPGGTGELFF
many | TRBJ1-2 | TRBD1 | TRBV29-1 | TGCAGCGTTGAAGGCCTCCCCCTATACAGGGGGTGGTACTATGGCTACACCTTC | CSVEGLPLYRGWYYGYTF
many | TRBJ1-2 | NA | TRBV5-5 | TGTGCCAGCAGCTTGAACAACAGGGTATACTATGGCTACACCTTC | CASSLNNRVYYGYTF
NA | TRBJ2-1 | NA | TRBV28 | TGTGCCAGCAGTTTAAGGGGGGGGATTAAGGAGCAGTTCTTC | CASSLRGGIKEQFF
few | TRBJ1-5 | NA | TRBV7-2 | TGTGCCAGCAGTAGGGAAGACCAGCCCCAGCATTTT | CASSREDQPQHF
many | TRBJ1-1 | NA | TRBV28 | TGTGCCAGCAGTCCTCGTGCAGGGTTTGGAGCTTTCTTT | CASSPRAGFGAFF
many | TRBJ1-5 | NA | TRBV27 | TGTGCCAGCAGTTCAGTGGATCAGCCCCAGCATTTT | CASSSVDQPQHF
NA | TRBJ2-3 | TRBD2 | TRBV18 | TGTGCCAGCTCACCCCAGATACCAGCGGGGGGCACAGATACGCAGTATTTT | CASSPQIPAGGTDTQYF
many | TRBJ2-3 | NA | TRBV11-3 | TGTGCCAGCAGCCAGGGGGGGGTCACAGATACGCAGTATTTT | CASSQGGVTDTQYF
many | TRBJ1-6 | NA | TRBV5-1 | TGCGCCAGCAGCTTGGAAGGTTTCGGAGCAAGGGAAGATTCACCCCTCCACTTT | CASSLEGFGAREDSPLHF
many | TRBJ2-1 | TRBD1 | TRBV7-3 | TGTGCCAGCAGCCGACCGGGACAGGGATACAATGAGCAGTTCTTC | CASSRPGQGYNEQFF
NA | TRBJ1-4 | TRBD1 | TRBV9 | TGTGCCAGCAGCCCTACAGGGGTCCATGAAAAACTGTTTTTT | CASSPTGVHEKLFF
many | TRBJ1-2 | NA | TRBV5-6 | TGTGCCAGCAGCTATAAGGAGCCGCGGGACGGTTTATTC | CASSYKEPRDGLF
few | TRBJ2-2 | NA | TRBV15 | TGTGCCACCAGCAGAGATCAACTCGCTCCCGGGGAGCTGTTTTTT | CATSRDQLAPGELFF
few | TRBJ1-2 | TRBD1 | TRBV16 | TGTGCCAGCAGCCAATCCCCGGGGGAAGGGGGCGAAGGCTACACCTTC | CASSQSPGEGGEGYTF
many | TRBJ1-4 | NA | TRBV5-8 | TGTGCCAGCAGCTTCAACAGGAGGACTAATGAAAAACTGTTTTTT | CASSFNRRTNEKLFF
many | TRBJ2-1 | NA | TRBV6-2/TRBV6-3 | TGTGCCAGCACTAGGACACATCACCTGCTTATGGGCAATGAGCAGTTCTTC | CASTRTHHLLMGNEQFF
many | TRBJ1-6 | NA | TRBV28 | TGTGCCAGCAGTTTGCAGGGGTATAATTCACCCCTCCACTTT | CASSLQGYNSPLHF
many | TRBJ1-2 | TRBD1 | TRBV6-1 | TGTGCCAGCAGCTTGGGACAGTCATTCTATGGCTACACCTTC | CASSLGQSFYGYTF
many | TRBJ2-3 | NA | TRBV6-4 | TGTGCCAGCAGTGAAGGTGGTTCTAGCACAGATACGCAGTATTTT | CASSEGGSSTDTQYF
NA | TRBJ1-2 | NA | TRBV4-1 | TGCGCCAGCAGCCACTTCACAACCAAGCCGGGACAATATGGCTACACCTTC | CASSHFTTKPGQYGYTF
NA | TRBJ2-1 | TRBD2 | TRBV4-2 | TGTGCCAGCAGCCAAGTGGCAGGCCTAGCGGGGGTCAATGAGCAGTTCTTC | CASSQVAGLAGVNEQFF
many | TRBJ2-1 | TRBD2 | TRBV4-2 | TGTGCCAGCAGCCCTTTGGGGGGGACCTTCGCTGAGCAGTTCTTC | CASSPLGGTFAEQFF
NA | TRBJ1-2 | NA | TRBV4-3 | TGCGCCAGCAGCCAAGATTTAGGAGCTAACTATGGCTACACCTTC | CASSQDLGANYGYTF
NA | TRBJ2-3 | NA | TRBV4-3 | TGCGCCAGCAGCCAATCTTCAGATAGTCTGGATACGCAGTATTTT | CASSQSSDSLDTQYF
few | TRBJ2-2 | TRBD1 | TRBV5-1 | TGCGCCAGCTTTCAAGGGGACAGGGACACCGGGGAGCTGTTTTTT | CASFQGDRDTGELFF
few | TRBJ1-6 | TRBD1 | TRBV7-8 | TGTGCCAGCAGCAGCGGGACAGGGGGCTCTAGTAATTCACCCCTCCACTTT | CASSSGTGGSSNSPLHF
NA | TRBJ1-1 | NA | TRBV6-5 | TGTGCCACATGCAGGGGATACGACACTGAAGCTTTCTTT | CATCRGYDTEAFF